This T cell receptor beta chain was recovered during a study of beta chain features in type 1 diabetes. Looking at the study overall: Cell yields, age and gender were similar between patients and healthy donors. Study results and caveats: Naive, central memory and Treg TCRB repertoires seemed to resemble each other more closely in patients than they did in healthy donors. Reduced insertions and increased deletions marked VDJ junctions in type 1 diabetes patients. The study found moderately but significantly shorter TCRB CDR3s in all four CD4+ subsets of Type 1 diabetes patients.

V lost 2 bases and J lost 2, with 9 bases in between. Germline CDR1 is SGHAT and CDR2 is FQDESV (reference sequence). There are 15 residues in the CDR3. This clone was recorded a few times. Its target is unknown. Reverse transcribing all isolated RNA meant expressed TCRB transcripts were sequenced. This table comes from immunoSEQ multiplex PCR, and its TCRdb copy is limited to in-frame clones, with some not included. The sample has 140,000 to 150,000 clones; around 51% are singletons. Specimen: Tregs from blood. The chain combines TRBV11-1 with TRBJ2-2; D uncertain. The TCR comes from a man between 18 and 35 years old in good health. CDR3 in DNA: TGTGCCAGCAGCTTATTGGGCACAAACACCGGGGAGCTGTTTTTT. Translating it yields CASSLLGTNTGELFF.